This T cell receptor beta chain was captured by sequencing in a study of identical twins. The study's findings and limits: The authors drew conclusions from cross-sectional statistical analysis rather than following the same donors.

TCRdb analysed the 5' RACE reads with MiXCR anew, one entry per CDR3 protein. The repertoire holds about 890,000 distinct CDR3 sequences, with over 9% as singletons. Note on this clonotype: What it binds is unknown.

Trimming at V came to 0 bases and at J to 4 bases, leaving 7 bases not matched to a gene. Germline V gene lookup returns CDR1 LGHDT and CDR2 YNNKEL (reference sequence). The CDR3 spans 17 residues. These sequences were also reported in another study, on yellow fever vaccine responses in identical twins.

V and J are TRBV3-1 and TRBJ2-1; TRBD2 aligns across 9 bases. Sequenced: PBMCs. The TCR comes from a woman younger than 35 in good health. CDR3 sequence (DNA): TGTGCCAGCAGCCAAGATCTTCTAGCGGGGTCTTACAATGAGCAGTTCTTC. The encoded protein is CASSQDLLAGSYNEQFF.